The 17 T cell receptor beta chains in this list originate from one sample, sequenced in a study of patients and donors after allogeneic stem cell transplantation. TCRdb redid the calling of the RT-PCR reads with MiXCR, one entry per CDR3 protein. Of fewer than 250,000 distinct CDR3 sequences listed, roughly 15% are singletons. The sample taken for sequencing was blood, either unsorted or a sorted T cell fraction (not recorded which). All receptors derive from a human donor who was either an allogeneic HSCT recipient or a stem cell or donor lymphocyte infusion donor (not recorded which). It is not recorded whose cells these are; they may come from a transplant donor.

The chain has TRBV15 and TRBJ2-1; D may be TRBD2 (6 bases). V was trimmed by 1 base and J by 4 bases, leaving 11 bases between them. The CDR3 length is 15 residues. Germline V gene data show CDR1 as LNHNV and CDR2 as YYDKDF (reference sequence). The CDR3: CATSRAGTGYNEQFF. The CDR3 nucleotides are TGTGCCACCAGCAGAGCCGGGACTGGTTACAATGAGCAGTTCTTC.

This chain joins TRBV7-2 and TRBJ1-1; tentatively, D is TRBD1 (5 bases). This CDR3 has 14 residues. V dropped 6 bases and J dropped 5 bases, with 16 bases sitting between them. From germline, CDR1 is SGHTA and CDR2 FQGNSA. The chain's CDR3 is CASSPQAARTEAFF. CDR3 sequence (DNA): TGTGCCAGCAGTCCACAGGCGGCTAGGACTGAAGCTTTCTTT.

The sample holds a few counts of this clonotype. The genes are TRBV7-6 and TRBJ2-4; 10 nucleotides match TRBD1. With 0 bases clipped from V and 12 bases from J, the junction kept 11 bases outside the gene matches. CDR3 length: 16 residues. The germline V gene encodes CDR1 SGHVS and CDR2 FNYEAQ. For the CDR3, the DNA is TGTGCCAGCAGCTTAGCCCCACCCGGGACAGGGGAAGATCAGTACTTC. This gives the protein CASSLAPPGTGEDQYF.

In DNA form, the CDR3 reads TGTGCCAGCAGACTACAAACGACTAGCGGGAGGGGCGAGCAGTACTTC. As protein: CASRLQTTSGRGEQYF. V and J are TRBV28 and TRBJ2-7; TRBD2 aligns across 14 bases. This CDR3 region has 16 residues. Germline V gene data show CDR1 as MDHEN and CDR2 as SYDVKM. V gave up 6 bases and J gave up 6 bases; unmatched junction bases: 10.

This clonotype was observed a handful of times. The chain uses TRBV2 and TRBJ2-7; 11 bases are a match to TRBD1. The CDR3 contains 13 residues. Trimming cost V 10 bases and J 10 bases; bases outside gene matches: 12. The V gene's germline CDR1 is SNHLY and CDR2 FYNNEI. The CDR3 loop reads CATRGTGGSSQYF. CDR3 coding DNA: TGTGCCACCAGGGGGACAGGGGGTTCCTCACAGTACTTC.

This clonotype was detected a few times. The V call is TRBV5-1, the J call TRBJ2-7; D perhaps matches TRBD2 (6 bases). The CDR3 covers 12 residues. Germline V gene sequence: CDR1 SGHRS, CDR2 YFSETQ. The V and J ends lost 4 bases and 4 bases respectively, with 9 bases between them. The chain's CDR3 is CASSGSGYEQYF. The CDR3, as DNA: TGCGCCAGCAGCGGCAGCGGGTACGAGCAGTACTTC.

CDR3 in amino acids: CASSFRTSGSGEQFF. The CDR3 nucleotides are TGTGCCAGCAGTTTTCGGACTAGCGGGAGCGGTGAGCAGTTCTTC. The chain is built from TRBV12-3 or TRBV12-4 and TRBJ2-1; the match to TRBD2 covers 13 bases. V lost 3 bases to trimming and J lost 9 bases; unmatched junction nucleotides: 5. The CDR3 is 15 residues long.

The sample holds a few counts of this clonotype. The CDR3 nucleotides read TGTGCCAGCAGGCGACATGAACCCGGGACAGGGAACTTCTACAATGAGCAGTTCTTC. This gives the protein CASRRHEPGTGNFYNEQFF. The chain uses TRBV6-2 or TRBV6-3 and TRBJ2-1; 9 nucleotides align to TRBD1. Germline V lookup: CDR1 MNHEY, CDR2 SVGEGT. With V trimmed by 6 bases and J by 3 bases, 18 bases remained unmatched. CDR3 size: 19 residues.

This clonotype was detected a few times. The chain employs TRBV5-6 and TRBJ1-3, with D unclear. The CDR3 has 12 residues. With 1 base removed from V and 4 bases from J, the gap between germline ends came to 3 bases. Germline lookup yields CDR1 SGHDT and CDR2 YYEEEE. The CDR3 nucleotides are TGTGCCAGCAGCTTGAGGGGAAACACCATATATTTT. Its translation is CASSLRGNTIYF. Together with reference TRBV5-6 and TRBJ1-3, the CDR3 gives the full variable domain: DAGVTQSPTHLIKTRGQQVTLRCSPKSGHDTVSWYQQALGQGPQFIFQYYEEEERQRGNFPDRFSGHQFPNYSSELNVNALLLGDSALYLCASSLRGNTIYFGEGSWLTVV.

This CDR3 is CASSESSSATNEKLFF. CDR3 sequence (DNA): TGTGCCAGTAGTGAATCGAGTTCCGCAACTAATGAAAAACTGTTTTTT. The chain links TRBV19 to TRBJ1-4; D remains ambiguous. Trimming pared 5 bases from V and 0 bases from J, leaving 13 bases between. Germline CDR1 is LNHDA and CDR2 is SQIVND (reference sequence). CDR3 size: 16 residues.

This clonotype was picked up many times. The chain uses TRBV6-5 and TRBJ1-5; D is uncertain. CDR1 is MNHEY, CDR2 SVGAGI, per germline. This CDR3 is 13 amino acids long. V shed 4 bases and J shed 4 bases, with 8 bases lying between them. In nucleotides, the CDR3 is TGTGCCAGCAGTTTAGGTCCTAATCAGCCCCAGCATTTT. Its protein product is CASSLGPNQPQHF.

This clonotype was observed many times. The rearrangement joins TRBV5-1 to TRBJ2-3; D not resolved. This CDR3 has 14 residues. The V and J ends lost 9 bases and 0 bases respectively, with 14 bases between them. Germline V CDR1 and CDR2: SGHRS, YFSETQ. The CDR3, as DNA: TGCGCCACGAGAAGCCTCTCTAGCACAGATACGCAGTATTTT. Translated, it gives CATRSLSSTDTQYF.

This clonotype has a count of ten or more. The gene calls are TRBV24-1 and TRBJ2-5; D possibly corresponds to TRBD2 (6 bases). CDR3 length equals 16 residues. V was trimmed by 0 bases and J by 2 bases, leaving 12 bases between them. Looked up from germline, CDR1 is KGHDR and CDR2 is SFDVKD. CDR3 nucleotides: TGTGCCACCAGTGATTTGCGGTCAGGGAGGCAAGAGACCCAGTACTTC. Translating gives CATSDLRSGRQETQYF.

This clonotype was found a few times. The chain recombines TRBV7-2 with TRBJ1-5; 9 bases match TRBD1. The V and J ends lost 6 bases and 6 bases, in that order; junction bases with no gene match: 6. The germline V gene encodes CDR1 SGHTA and CDR2 FQGNSA. CDR3 size: 14 residues. The CDR3 bases are TGTGCCAGCAGGGACAGGGGAATGGCTCAGCCCCAGCATTTT. Its translation: CASRDRGMAQPQHF.

This chain joins TRBV5-6 and TRBJ2-1; the match to TRBD1 covers 7 bases. The CDR3 has 15 residues. From germline, CDR1 is SGHDT and CDR2 YYEEEE. J was trimmed by 3 bases and V by 3 bases; bases with no gene match: 6. Written as DNA, the CDR3 is TGTGCCAGCAGCTCGCCGGGACAGCACTACAATGAGCAGTTCTTC. It codes for CASSSPGQHYNEQFF.

J is TRBJ2-7 and V is TRBV5-1; 7 bases line up with TRBD2. Germline CDR1 reads SGHRS; CDR2 reads YFSETQ. V shed 4 bases and J 0 bases; nucleotides not matched to a gene: 4. The CDR3 length is 14 residues. The CDR3 DNA follows: TGCGCCAGCAGCCGGGGGACTAACTCCTACGAGCAGTACTTC. Translated: CASSRGTNSYEQYF.

At least ten counts were recorded for this clonotype. V and J are TRBV12-3 or TRBV12-4 and TRBJ1-4; 7 bases map to TRBD1. CDR3 length: 15 amino acids. V lost 4 bases and J lost 0; bases outside the gene matches: 2. CDR3 in DNA: TGTGCCAGCAGTTCCGGACAGGCAACTAATGAAAAACTGTTTTTT. Amino acids: CASSSGQATNEKLFF.